The 28 T cell receptor beta chains below come from one sample, sequenced in a study of blood T cell repertoires in COVID-19. The method was immunoSEQ multiplex PCR; TCRdb's version includes in-frame clones alone and lacks a portion of them. The sample consists of tens of thousands of clones, around 83% of them appearing once. The specimen was peripheral blood. Receptors originate from a woman aged 80 or over with active or convalescent COVID-19.

The genes are TRBV6-4 and TRBJ2-2, with 8 bases aligning to TRBD1. Germline lookup yields CDR1 MRHNA and CDR2 SNTAGT. The CDR3 loop spans 14 amino acids. The V segment lost 6 bases and the J segment 7 bases; nucleotides outside the gene matches: 7. CDR3 DNA sequence: TGTGCCAGCAGGCCCGACAGGGGCAGCGGGGAGCTGTTTTTT. The encoded protein is CASRPDRGSGELFF.

The chain is built from TRBV6-5 and TRBJ2-3; TRBD2 agrees at 11 bases. The V and J ends lost 5 bases and 0 bases, in that order; junction bases with no gene match: 1. Per the germline V gene, CDR1 is MNHEY and CDR2 is SVGAGI. This CDR3 has 15 amino acids. The CDR3 here is CASSRTSGSTDTQYF. As DNA, the CDR3 is TGTGCCAGCAGTAGGACTAGCGGGAGCACAGATACGCAGTATTTT.

J is TRBJ2-3 and V is TRBV3-1 (or the pseudogene TRBV3-2), with unresolved D. CDR3 length: 16 residues. Germline-derived CDR1 and CDR2 are LGHDT and YNNKEL (reference sequence). The V and J ends lost 1 base and 2 bases respectively, with 13 bases between them. The CDR3 sequence: CASSQGGGASTDTQYF. The CDR3 DNA follows: TGTGCCAGCAGCCAAGGAGGCGGTGCCTCCACAGATACGCAGTATTTT.

The gene calls are TRBV4-3 and TRBJ2-2, with 14 positions matching TRBD2. The CDR3 is 19 amino acids. The ends lost 1 base at V and 5 bases at J; junction bases unmatched: 9. Germline-derived CDR1 and CDR2 are LGHNA and YSLEER. The CDR3: CASSQAATSGRGVTGELFF. The CDR3 coding sequence is TGCGCCAGCAGCCAAGCGGCGACTAGCGGGAGGGGGGTAACCGGGGAGCTGTTTTTT.

V gene TRBV5-4 combines with J gene TRBJ2-5; a weak D match, TRBD2 (5 bases). CDR1 is SGHNT, CDR2 YYREEE, per germline (reference sequence). The CDR3 consists of 14 residues. Trimming took 0 bases from V and 0 from J, leaving 6 bases between them. The CDR3 DNA sequence: TGTGCCAGCAGCTTGGCGGGGTACCAAGAGACCCAGTACTTC. As protein: CASSLAGYQETQYF.

This chain links TRBV5-4 with TRBJ1-2; maybe TRBD1 (6 bases). The CDR3 sequence is 13 residues long. Trimming removed 5 bases from V and 2 bases from J, with 10 bases in between. Germline values: CDR1 SGHNT, CDR2 YYREEE (reference sequence). The CDR3 sequence is CASRSTGNYGYTF. In DNA, the CDR3 is TGTGCCAGCAGATCCACAGGGAACTATGGCTACACCTTC.

The chain couples TRBV28 to TRBJ1-4, with 11 positions matching TRBD1. The CDR3 totals 15 residues. Looked up from germline, CDR1 is MDHEN and CDR2 is SYDVKM. With 5 bases clipped from V and 6 bases from J, the junction kept 5 bases outside the gene matches. The CDR3 is CASSPRTGGYEKLFF. The DNA of the CDR3 is TGTGCCAGCAGTCCGAGGACAGGGGGCTATGAAAAACTGTTTTTT.

The chain uses TRBV28 and TRBJ1-2; possible D gene TRBD1, 5 bases. Germline V gene lookup returns CDR1 MDHEN and CDR2 SYDVKM. The CDR3 loop spans 16 amino acids. Trimming cost V 4 bases and J 5 bases, with 20 bases left between them. CDR3 in amino acids: CASSSGWTPGQYGYTF. The DNA for the CDR3 is TGTGCCAGCAGTTCTGGGTGGACACCTGGGCAGTATGGCTACACCTTC.

The chain uses TRBV7-3 and TRBJ2-1; D gene uncertain. The CDR3 has 16 amino acids. Germline CDR1 reads SGHTA; CDR2 reads FQGTGA. The V end was cut by 0 bases, the J end by 4 bases, with 13 bases between. The CDR3 protein is CASSLTYTNGYNEQFF. Written as DNA, the CDR3 is TGTGCCAGCAGCTTAACGTACACCAACGGGTACAATGAGCAGTTCTTC. Looking up the rest from reference TRBV7-3 and TRBJ2-1 gives the full variable domain: GAGVSQTPSNKVTEKGKYVELRCDPISGHTALYWYRQSLGQGPEFLIYFQGTGAADDSGLPNDRFFAVRPEGSVSTLKIQRTERGDSAVYLCASSLTYTNGYNEQFFGPGTRLTVL.

This clone occurred once. This chain connects TRBV10-3 to TRBJ2-1; TRBD2 matches at 8 bases. Unmatched junction bases numbered 7, after V lost 0 bases and J lost 0 bases. Germline CDR1 and CDR2: ENHRY and SYGVKD. CDR3 size: 18 residues. CDR3 residues: CAISESLTSGSSYNEQFF. Written as DNA, the CDR3 is TGTGCCATCAGTGAGTCGTTAACTAGCGGCAGCTCCTACAATGAGCAGTTCTTC.

This sequence joins TRBV21-1 and TRBJ2-5; the DNA was not used to check the table's D call, TRBD1. TRBV21-1 is shown as a pseudogene. The CDR3 runs 13 residues. As DNA, the CDR3 is TGTGCCAGCAGCAACGGGACAGTGGAGACCCAGTACTTC. Translated: CASSNGTVETQYF.

In this sample, this clone turned up a few times. The chain joins TRBV28 to TRBJ1-5; unclear D gene. V was pared by 7 bases and J by 3 bases, with 13 bases between. This CDR3 has 14 amino acids. Germline loops: CDR1 MDHEN, CDR2 SYDVKM. The CDR3 loop is CASTQVGNNQPQHF. In DNA form, the CDR3 reads TGTGCCAGCACCCAGGTTGGTAACAATCAGCCCCAGCATTTT. The whole variable domain, remainder taken from reference TRBV28 and TRBJ1-5, is DVKVTQSSRYLVKRTGEKVFLECVQDMDHENMFWYRQDPGLGLRLIYFSYDVKMKEKGDIPEGYSVSREKKERFSLILESASTNQTSMYLCASTQVGNNQPQHFGDGTRLSIL.

The genes are TRBV18 and TRBJ1-5, with TRBD1 identical over 7 bases. V was clipped by 6 bases and J by 5 bases; unmatched bases: 7. Germline CDR1 and CDR2: KGHSH and LQKENI. The CDR3 sequence is 14 residues long. The CDR3 reads CASSADREYQPQHF. The CDR3 DNA follows: TGTGCCAGCTCTGCCGACAGGGAGTATCAGCCCCAGCATTTT.

The CDR3 here is CASSRPGTSVYEQYF. Here the CDR3 DNA reads TGTGCCAGCAGCCGTCCCGGGACTAGCGTCTACGAGCAGTACTTC. This chain connects TRBV28 to TRBJ2-7; 10 positions match TRBD2. V lost 6 bases and J lost 3; bases outside the gene matches: 8. CDR1 and CDR2 (germline): MDHEN, SYDVKM. The CDR3 is 15 amino acids.

V usage is TRBV30 and J usage is TRBJ2-7, with D perhaps TRBD2 (5 bases). V shed 1 base and J shed 6 bases, with 7 bases lying between them. CDR3 length: 11 amino acids. Looked up from germline, CDR1 is GTSNPN and CDR2 is SVGIG (reference sequence). CDR3 region: CAWSGGSEQYF. CDR3 bases: TGTGCCTGGAGTGGAGGGAGCGAGCAGTACTTC.

This chain joins TRBV30 and TRBJ1-1; 12 nucleotides match TRBD1. The CDR3 is made up of 15 amino acids. The germline V gene has CDR1 GTSNPN and CDR2 SVGIG (reference sequence). Trimming at V came to 3 bases and at J to 1 base, leaving 3 bases not matched to a gene. CDR3 nucleotide sequence: TGTGCCTGGAGCACGGGACAGGGGGCGAACACTGAAGCTTTCTTT. This gives the protein CAWSTGQGANTEAFF.

J is TRBJ1-5 and V is TRBV4-1; D uncertain. Germline V lookup: CDR1 MGHRA, CDR2 YSYEKL. The CDR3 totals 15 residues. V was shortened by 3 bases and J by 2 bases, with 11 bases between the two germline ends. This chain's CDR3 is CASSQTIRGNQPQHF. The CDR3 nucleotides are TGCGCCAGCAGCCAGACTATTAGGGGCAATCAGCCCCAGCATTTT.

This rearrangement joins TRBV5-1 to TRBJ1-2; the D gene is possibly TRBD1 (6 bases). The germline CDR1 and CDR2 sequences are SGHRS and YFSETQ. This CDR3 region has 15 residues. V lost 0 bases, J lost 8 bases, and 17 bases lay in between. The CDR3 DNA reads as TGCGCCAGCAGCTTGGGAACAAGGGGGATGTTGGGCTACACCTTC. Its translation: CASSLGTRGMLGYTF.

The V gene is TRBV30, the J gene TRBJ1-6, with 9 bases fitting TRBD1. With 1 base clipped from V and 9 bases from J, the junction kept 4 bases outside the gene matches. CDR3 length: 14 amino acids. Looked up from germline, CDR1 is GTSNPN and CDR2 is SVGIG (reference sequence). The CDR3 sequence is CAWSAQGAISPLHF. The CDR3 coding sequence is TGTGCCTGGAGTGCACAGGGGGCGATTTCACCCCTCCACTTT.

This clone was counted a single time. This chain uses TRBV6-5 with TRBJ2-3; TRBD1 might be the D (5 bases). Germline CDR1 reads MNHEY; CDR2 reads SVGAGI. The CDR3 sequence is 14 residues long. Trimming took off 7 bases at V and 2 bases at J, with 13 bases between the two ends. CDR3 residues: CASNQDTITDTQYF. The DNA of the CDR3 is TGTGCCAGCAATCAGGACACAATCACAGATACGCAGTATTTT.

The CDR3 here is CALKAGGLDTQYF. CDR3 in DNA: TGTGCCTTAAAAGCGGGAGGGCTTGATACGCAGTATTTT. The chain joins TRBV30 to TRBJ2-3, with TRBD2 identical over 10 bases. The V gene's germline CDR1 is GTSNPN and CDR2 SVGIG (reference sequence). V lost 7 bases, J lost 6 bases, and 7 bases stayed unmatched. The length of the CDR3 is 13 residues.

Details on this clone: Other DNA sequences in this specimen translate into the identical CDR3. The chain links TRBV5-1 to TRBJ2-7, with D possibly TRBD2 on 5 matching bases. V was clipped by 0 bases and J by 2 bases, with 9 bases between them. Per the germline V gene, CDR1 is SGHRS and CDR2 is YFSETQ. There are 14 residues in the CDR3. CDR3: CASSLGLPPYEQYF. CDR3 DNA sequence: TGCGCCAGCAGCTTGGGACTACCCCCCTACGAGCAGTACTTC.

This CDR3 reads CASRGVGYEQYF. The CDR3 region has the DNA TGTGCCAGCAGGGGCGTAGGCTACGAGCAGTACTTC. The rearrangement links TRBV2 to TRBJ2-7; D not certain. CDR3 length: 12 residues. Looked up from germline, CDR1 is SNHLY and CDR2 is FYNNEI. V was cut by 6 bases and J by 3 bases, with 9 bases left in between.

The chain employs TRBV29-1 and TRBJ2-3; tentative D call: TRBD2 (5 bases). V was trimmed by 6 bases and J by 5 bases, leaving 9 bases between them. This CDR3 is 11 amino acids long. Germline loops: CDR1 SQVTM, CDR2 ANQGSEA. For the CDR3, the DNA is TGCAGCGTGTCGGAGGTAGATACGCAGTATTTT. It is translated as CSVSEVDTQYF.

V usage is TRBV28 and J usage is TRBJ2-7; D possibly corresponds to TRBD1 (5 bases). Germline V lookup: CDR1 MDHEN, CDR2 SYDVKM. Trimming cost V 1 base and J 9 bases, with 16 bases left between them. The CDR3 length is 14 residues. The CDR3: CASSLSTGLRGQYF. Here the CDR3 DNA reads TGTGCCAGCAGTTTATCAACAGGCCTACGAGGGCAGTACTTC.

The rearrangement uses TRBV18 and TRBJ1-1; possibly TRBD1 for D (6 bases). Germline values: CDR1 KGHSH, CDR2 LQKENI. This CDR3 contains 16 residues. The V end lost 3 bases, the J end lost 3 bases, and 17 bases lay between the germline ends. The chain's CDR3 is CASSPARGGDHTEAFF. CDR3 sequence (DNA): TGTGCCAGCTCACCGGCTAGGGGGGGCGACCACACTGAAGCTTTCTTT.

This clone was observed a handful of times. The V call is TRBV6-6, the J call TRBJ1-4; 9 bases line up with TRBD1. The CDR3 is made up of 14 amino acids. Germline CDR1 is MNHNY and CDR2 is SVGAGI (reference sequence). Losses at the gene ends were 6 bases for V and 7 bases for J; bases not matched to a gene: 6. In nucleotides, the CDR3 is TGTGCCAGCAGACCCGGGACAGGGTTTGAAAAACTGTTTTTT. It specifies CASRPGTGFEKLFF.

This chain joins TRBV7-2 and TRBJ2-4; D possibly corresponds to TRBD1 (6 bases). Germline V gene data show CDR1 as SGHTA and CDR2 as FQGNSA. Trimming left V 8 bases short and J 7 bases short, with 18 bases between. There are 14 residues in the CDR3. The chain's CDR3 is CASAYGTSRNIQYF. CDR3 bases: TGTGCCAGCGCCTATGGGACATCTAGGAACATTCAGTACTTC.